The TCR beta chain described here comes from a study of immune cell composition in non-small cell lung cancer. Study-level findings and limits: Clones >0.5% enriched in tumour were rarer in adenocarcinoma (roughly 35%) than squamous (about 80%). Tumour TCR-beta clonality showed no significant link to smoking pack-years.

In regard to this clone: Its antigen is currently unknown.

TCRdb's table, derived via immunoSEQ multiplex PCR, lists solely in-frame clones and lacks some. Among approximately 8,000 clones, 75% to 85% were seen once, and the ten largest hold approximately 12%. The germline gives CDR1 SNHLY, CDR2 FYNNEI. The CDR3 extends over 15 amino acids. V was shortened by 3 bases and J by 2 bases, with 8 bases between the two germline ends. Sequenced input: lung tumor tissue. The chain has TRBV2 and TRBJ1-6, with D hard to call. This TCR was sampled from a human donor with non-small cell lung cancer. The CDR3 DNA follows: TGTGCCAGCAGTGAGACCGGACCCTATAATTCACCCCTCCACTTT. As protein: CASSETGPYNSPLHF.